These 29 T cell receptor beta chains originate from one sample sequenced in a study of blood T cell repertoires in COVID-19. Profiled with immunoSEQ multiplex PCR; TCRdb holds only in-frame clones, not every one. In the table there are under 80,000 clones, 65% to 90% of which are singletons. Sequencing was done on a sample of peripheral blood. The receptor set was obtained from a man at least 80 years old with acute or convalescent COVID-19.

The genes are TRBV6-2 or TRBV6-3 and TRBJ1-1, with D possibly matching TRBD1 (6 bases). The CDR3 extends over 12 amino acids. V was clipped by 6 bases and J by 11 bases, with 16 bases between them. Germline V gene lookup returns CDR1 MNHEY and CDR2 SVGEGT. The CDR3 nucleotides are TGTGCCAGCAGCCTCTTAGGGGGGGTTGCTTTCTTT. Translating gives CASSLLGGVAFF.

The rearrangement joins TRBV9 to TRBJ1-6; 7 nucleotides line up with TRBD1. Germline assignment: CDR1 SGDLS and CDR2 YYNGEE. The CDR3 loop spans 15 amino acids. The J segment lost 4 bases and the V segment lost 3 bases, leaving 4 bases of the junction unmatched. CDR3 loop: CASSAGQQYNSPLHF. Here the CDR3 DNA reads TGTGCCAGCAGCGCGGGACAGCAGTATAATTCACCCCTCCACTTT.

The chain's CDR3 is CASSRGTGDRNQETQYF. CDR3 bases: TGTGCCAGCAGCCGGGGGACAGGGGATAGGAACCAAGAGACCCAGTACTTC. The genes are TRBV7-7 and TRBJ2-5; 10 bases map to TRBD1. The CDR3 sequence is 17 residues long. V shed 5 bases, J shed 0 bases, and the junction held 9 bases outside the gene matches. The V gene's germline CDR1 is SSHAT and CDR2 FNYEAQ (reference sequence). The whole variable domain, filled in from reference TRBV7-7 and TRBJ2-5, reads GAGVSQSPRYKVTKRGQDVTLRCDPISSHATLYWYQQALGQGPEFLTYFNYEAQPDKSGLPSDRFSAERPEGSISTLTIQRTEQRDSAMYRCASSRGTGDRNQETQYFGPGTRLLVL.

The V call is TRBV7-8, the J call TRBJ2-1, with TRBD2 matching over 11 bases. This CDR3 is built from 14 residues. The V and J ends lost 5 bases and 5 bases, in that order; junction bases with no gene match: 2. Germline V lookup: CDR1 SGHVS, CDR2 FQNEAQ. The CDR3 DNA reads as TGTGCCAGCAGCCCGGGACTAGCGGACAATGAGCAGTTCTTC. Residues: CASSPGLADNEQFF.

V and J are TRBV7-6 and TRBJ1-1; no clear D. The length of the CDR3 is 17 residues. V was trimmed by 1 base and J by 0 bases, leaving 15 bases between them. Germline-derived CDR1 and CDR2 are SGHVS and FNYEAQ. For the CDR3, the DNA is TGTGCCAGCAGCTTAGGGTCCTCTCTTAGATTGAACACTGAAGCTTTCTTT. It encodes CASSLGSSLRLNTEAFF.

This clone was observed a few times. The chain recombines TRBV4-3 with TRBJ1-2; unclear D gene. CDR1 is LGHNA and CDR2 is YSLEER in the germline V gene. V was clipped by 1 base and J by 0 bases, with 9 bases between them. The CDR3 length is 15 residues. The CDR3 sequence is CASSQVATPNYGYTF. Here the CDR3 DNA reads TGCGCCAGCAGCCAAGTAGCCACCCCTAACTATGGCTACACCTTC.

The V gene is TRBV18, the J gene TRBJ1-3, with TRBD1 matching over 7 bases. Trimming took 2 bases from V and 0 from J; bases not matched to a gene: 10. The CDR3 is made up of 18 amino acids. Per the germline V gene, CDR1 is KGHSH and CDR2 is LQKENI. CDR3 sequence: CASSPNMMGQSSGNTIYF. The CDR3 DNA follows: TGTGCCAGCTCACCAAATATGATGGGACAGAGCTCTGGAAACACCATATATTTT.

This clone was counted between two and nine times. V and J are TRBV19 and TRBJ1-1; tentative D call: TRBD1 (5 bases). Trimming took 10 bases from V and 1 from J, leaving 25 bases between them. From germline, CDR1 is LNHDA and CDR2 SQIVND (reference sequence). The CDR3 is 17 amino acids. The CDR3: CATTNPGGGLGNTEAFF. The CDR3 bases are TGTGCCACTACTAACCCGGGGGGGGGACTCGGGAACACTGAAGCTTTCTTT.

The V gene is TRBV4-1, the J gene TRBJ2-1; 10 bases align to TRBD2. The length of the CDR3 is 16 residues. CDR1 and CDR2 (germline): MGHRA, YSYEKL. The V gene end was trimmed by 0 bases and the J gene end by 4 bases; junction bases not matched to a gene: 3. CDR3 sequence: CASSQDTSGTYNEQFF. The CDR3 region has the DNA TGCGCCAGCAGCCAAGATACTAGCGGGACATACAATGAGCAGTTCTTC.

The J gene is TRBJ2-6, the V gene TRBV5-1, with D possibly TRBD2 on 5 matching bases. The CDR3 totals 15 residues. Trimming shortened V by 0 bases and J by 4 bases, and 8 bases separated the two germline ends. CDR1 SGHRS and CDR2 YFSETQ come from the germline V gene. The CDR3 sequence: CASSLVASGANVLTF. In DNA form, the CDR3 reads TGCGCCAGCAGCTTGGTAGCGTCGGGGGCCAACGTCCTGACTTTC.

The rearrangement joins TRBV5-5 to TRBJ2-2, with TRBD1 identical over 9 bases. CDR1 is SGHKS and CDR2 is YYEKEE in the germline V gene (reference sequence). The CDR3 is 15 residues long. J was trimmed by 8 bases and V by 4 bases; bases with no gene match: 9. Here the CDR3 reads CASSEGQGVIGELFF. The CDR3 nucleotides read TGTGCCAGCAGCGAGGGACAGGGTGTGATAGGGGAGCTGTTTTTT.

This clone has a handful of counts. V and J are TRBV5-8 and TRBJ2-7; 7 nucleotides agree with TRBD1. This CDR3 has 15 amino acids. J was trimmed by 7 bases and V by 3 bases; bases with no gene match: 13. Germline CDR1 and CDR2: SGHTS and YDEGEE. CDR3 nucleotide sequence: TGTGCCAGCAGCTCCTGGGGGACAGCCGGTAAAGAGCAGTACTTC. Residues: CASSSWGTAGKEQYF.

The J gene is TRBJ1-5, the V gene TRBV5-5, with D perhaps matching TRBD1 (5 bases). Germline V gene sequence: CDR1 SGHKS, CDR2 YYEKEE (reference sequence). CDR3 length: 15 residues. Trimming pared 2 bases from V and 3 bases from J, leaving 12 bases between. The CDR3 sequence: CASSFLGGDNQPQHF. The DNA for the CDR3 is TGTGCCAGCAGCTTTCTGGGGGGTGACAATCAGCCCCAGCATTTT.

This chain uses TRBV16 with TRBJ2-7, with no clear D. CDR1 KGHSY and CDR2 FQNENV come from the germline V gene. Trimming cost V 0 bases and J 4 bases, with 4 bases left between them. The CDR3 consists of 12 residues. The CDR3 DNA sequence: TGTGCCAGCAGCCAATCCGGGTACGAGCAGTACTTC. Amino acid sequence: CASSQSGYEQYF.

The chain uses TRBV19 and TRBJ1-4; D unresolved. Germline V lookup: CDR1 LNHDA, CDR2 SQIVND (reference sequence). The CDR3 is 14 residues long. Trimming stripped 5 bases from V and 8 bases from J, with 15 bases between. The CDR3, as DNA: TGTGCCAGTAGTCCTGGCCTAAGGGAGGAAAAACTGTTTTTT. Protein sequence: CASSPGLREEKLFF.

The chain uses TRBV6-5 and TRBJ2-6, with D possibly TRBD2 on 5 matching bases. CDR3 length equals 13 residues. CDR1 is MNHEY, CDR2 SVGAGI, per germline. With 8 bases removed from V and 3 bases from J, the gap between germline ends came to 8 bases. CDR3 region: CASAGYGANVLTF. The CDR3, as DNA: TGTGCCAGCGCGGGTTATGGGGCCAACGTCCTGACTTTC.

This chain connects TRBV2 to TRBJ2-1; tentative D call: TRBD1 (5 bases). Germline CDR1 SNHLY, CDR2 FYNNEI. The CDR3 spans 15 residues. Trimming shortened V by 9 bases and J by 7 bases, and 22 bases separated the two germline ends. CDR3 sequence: CARTTETSTRNEQFF. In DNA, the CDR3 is TGTGCCAGAACGACAGAGACCTCAACACGGAATGAGCAGTTCTTC.

Written as DNA, the CDR3 is TGTGCCAGCAGCATGGACAGGGGGACCACCGGGGAGCTGTTTTTT. Translation: CASSMDRGTTGELFF. The rearrangement uses TRBV7-2 and TRBJ2-2; 10 nucleotides agree with TRBD1. V lost 5 bases, J lost 4 bases, and 4 bases stayed unmatched. Looked up from germline, CDR1 is SGHTA and CDR2 is FQGNSA. The CDR3 loop spans 15 amino acids.

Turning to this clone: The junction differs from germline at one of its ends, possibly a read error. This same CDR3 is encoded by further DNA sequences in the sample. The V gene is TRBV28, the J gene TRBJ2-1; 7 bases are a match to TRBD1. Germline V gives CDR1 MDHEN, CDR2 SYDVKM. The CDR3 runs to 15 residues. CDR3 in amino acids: CASRSLTGTYNEQFF. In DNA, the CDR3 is TGTGCCAGCAGGTCGTTGACAGGGACCTATAATGAGCAGTTCTTC. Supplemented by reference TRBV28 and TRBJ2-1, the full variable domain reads DVKVTQSSRYLVKRTGEKVFLECVQDMDHENMFWYRQDPGLGLRLIYFSYDVKMKEKGDIPEGYSVSREKKERFSLILESASTNQTSMYLCASRSLTGTYNEQFFGPGTRLTVL.

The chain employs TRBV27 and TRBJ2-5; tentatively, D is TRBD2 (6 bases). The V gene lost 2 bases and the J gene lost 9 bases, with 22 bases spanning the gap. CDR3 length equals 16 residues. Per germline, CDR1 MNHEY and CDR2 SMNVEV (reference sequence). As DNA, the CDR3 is TGTGCCAGCAGTTTAGGCCCTAGCTGGGACTCGGGAGCCCAGTACTTC. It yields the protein CASSLGPSWDSGAQYF.

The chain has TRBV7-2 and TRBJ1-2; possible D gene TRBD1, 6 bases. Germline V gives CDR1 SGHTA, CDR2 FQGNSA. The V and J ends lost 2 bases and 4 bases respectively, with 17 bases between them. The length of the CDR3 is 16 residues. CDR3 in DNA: TGTGCCAGCAGCTTAAGTCAGACAGGCGGTACCTATGGCTACACCTTC. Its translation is CASSLSQTGGTYGYTF. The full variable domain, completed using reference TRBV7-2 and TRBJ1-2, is GAGVSQSPSNKVTEKGKDVELRCDPISGHTALYWYRQSLGQGLEFLIYFQGNSAPDKSGLPSDRFSAERTGGSVSTLTIQRTQQEDSAVYLCASSLSQTGGTYGYTFGSGTRLTVV.

The CDR3 region is CASSLALAGLEQYF. The DNA of the CDR3 is TGTGCCAGCAGCTTAGCACTAGCGGGACTCGAGCAGTACTTC. The chain joins TRBV11-2 to TRBJ2-7, with TRBD2 matching 10 bases. This CDR3 contains 14 residues. Looked up from germline, CDR1 is SGHAT and CDR2 is FQNNGV. J lost 6 bases, V lost 1 base, and 3 bases had no gene match.

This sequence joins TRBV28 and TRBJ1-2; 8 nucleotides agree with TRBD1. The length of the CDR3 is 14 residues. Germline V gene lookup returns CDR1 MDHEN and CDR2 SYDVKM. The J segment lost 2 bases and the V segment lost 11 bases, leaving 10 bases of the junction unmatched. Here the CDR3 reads CASAGQGKNYGYTF. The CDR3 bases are TGTGCCTCGGCCGGACAGGGTAAAAACTATGGCTACACCTTC.

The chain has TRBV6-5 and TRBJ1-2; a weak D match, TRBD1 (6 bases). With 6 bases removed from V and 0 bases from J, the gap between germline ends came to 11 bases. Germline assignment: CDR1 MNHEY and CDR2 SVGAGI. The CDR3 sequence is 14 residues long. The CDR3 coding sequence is TGTGCCAGCAGCTTGGACAGCGCTAACTATGGCTACACCTTC. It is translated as CASSLDSANYGYTF.

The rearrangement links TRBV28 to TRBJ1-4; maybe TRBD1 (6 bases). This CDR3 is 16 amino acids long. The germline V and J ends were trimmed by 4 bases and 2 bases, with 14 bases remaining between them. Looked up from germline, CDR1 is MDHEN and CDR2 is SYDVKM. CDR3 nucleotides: TGTGCCAGCAGTTCTACATCTCAGGGGACTAATGAAAAACTGTTTTTT. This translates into CASSSTSQGTNEKLFF.

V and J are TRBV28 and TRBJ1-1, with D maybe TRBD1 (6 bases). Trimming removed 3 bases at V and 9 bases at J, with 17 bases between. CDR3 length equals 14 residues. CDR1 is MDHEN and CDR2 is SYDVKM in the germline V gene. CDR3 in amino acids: CASSLSAGAVKAFF. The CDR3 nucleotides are TGTGCCAGCAGTTTGTCGGCAGGGGCGGTAAAAGCTTTCTTT. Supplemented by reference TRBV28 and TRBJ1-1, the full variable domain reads DVKVTQSSRYLVKRTGEKVFLECVQDMDHENMFWYRQDPGLGLRLIYFSYDVKMKEKGDIPEGYSVSREKKERFSLILESASTNQTSMYLCASSLSAGAVKAFFGQGTRLTVV.

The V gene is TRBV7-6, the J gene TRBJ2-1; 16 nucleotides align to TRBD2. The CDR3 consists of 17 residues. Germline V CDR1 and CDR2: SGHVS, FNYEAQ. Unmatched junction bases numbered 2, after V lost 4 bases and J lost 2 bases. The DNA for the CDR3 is TGTGCCAGCAGCTCCGGGACTAGCGGGGGGGCCTACAATGAGCAGTTCTTC. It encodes CASSSGTSGGAYNEQFF.

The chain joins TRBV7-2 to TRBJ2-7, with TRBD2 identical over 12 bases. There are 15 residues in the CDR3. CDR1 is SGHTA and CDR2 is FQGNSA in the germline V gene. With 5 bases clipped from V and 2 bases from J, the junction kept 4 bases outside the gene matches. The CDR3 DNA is TGTGCCAGCAGCCCCAGGACTAGCGGGACCTACGAGCAGTACTTC. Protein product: CASSPRTSGTYEQYF.

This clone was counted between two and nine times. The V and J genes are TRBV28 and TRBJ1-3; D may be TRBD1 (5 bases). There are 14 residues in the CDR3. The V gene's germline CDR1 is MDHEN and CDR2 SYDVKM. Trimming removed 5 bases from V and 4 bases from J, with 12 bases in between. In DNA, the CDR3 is TGTGCCAGCAGTCAAGGGGCGCGCGGAAACACCATATATTTT. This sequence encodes CASSQGARGNTIYF.